The sequence of this TCR beta chain was determined in a study of T cells in Graves' hyperthyroidism and ophthalmopathy (dated by TCRdb to between 2018 and 2020). As for the study more broadly: Peripheral blood was collected at initial diagnosis, before any treatment. To identify TCR V-J signatures that set the groups apart, the researchers used a discovery cohort of about a hundred patients, made up of 40 to 45 with Graves' ophthalmopathy and 55 to 65 with stable Graves' hyperthyroidism. Whether ophthalmopathy could be predicted prospectively was tested in an independent validation cohort made up of some 20 hyperthyroidism patients plus 17 patients who later progressed to ophthalmopathy. The roughly 94 discovery patients were randomly divided into training and test sets at a 7:3 ratio. The study also compared thyroid tissue and blood T-cell repertoires from 6 or 7 Graves' hyperthyroidism patients. After blood sampling, hyperthyroidism patients were treated with methimazole at a starting dose of 30 mg daily, and ophthalmopathy patients were treated with high-dose intravenous methylprednisolone. TCR Vbeta CDR3 sequencing of some 140 peripheral blood samples (more than 40 ophthalmopathy, 75 hyperthyroidism and approximately 17 progressor patients) is reported in the paper.

Ophthalmopathy patients had moderately to severely active disease, Clinical Activity Score of at least 3, NOSPECS grade of at least 4, and duration under 3 months. Any patient with an uncontrolled infection, another autoimmune disease, pregnancy or lactation was excluded. Diagnoses were based on clinical symptoms, serum thyroxine and TRAb, thyroid ultrasound and orbital computed tomography. PBMCs were isolated from about 9 ml of fresh peripheral blood by Ficoll-Paque density gradient centrifugation. Total RNA was extracted using Trizol reagent, and RNA quality was assessed on an Agilent 2100 Bioanalyzer. From the cysteine through the phenylalanine, the CDR3 covers 15 amino acids. The DNA shown is the 45-base CDR3, in frame from base 1. V is cut by 3 bases and J by 1 base, and the space between the germline ends is 12 bases. CDR1 and CDR2, per the germline V gene, are KGHSH and LQKENI. This clonotype was picked up a small number of times. No antigen is known for it. Base qualities were left out, and no much larger clone turns up one base away.

Points the paper makes about the study in general: Most expanded thyroid clonotypes (frequency above 0.001) were also detected in blood, suggesting blood repertoires may reflect thyroid immune responses. Ophthalmopathy was separated from stable hyperthyroidism by a 13 V-J signature model, with roughly 88% sensitivity and about 84% specificity obtained in cross-validation and 80%/75% obtained in testing. Sample size was not statistically predetermined, and blinding of investigators to group allocation was not performed. In validation, progression to ophthalmopathy was predicted by the model with nearly 71% sensitivity and approximately 78% specificity, a median of roughly 6.4 months before onset.

TCR beta CDR3 regions were amplified from RNA transcripts. For the first round of RT-PCR on the TCR CDR3, the HTBI primer set was used together with the Qiagen OneStep RT-PCR kit. A second multiplex PCR round built the libraries, followed by size selection and purification. Paired-end sequencing of the libraries was performed with 100 bp reads on an Illumina HiSeq2000. On the study's bioinformatics: SOAPnuke was used to process the raw data, throwing out any read that contained adapters or uncalled bases, had a mean Phred below 15, or lacked an exact constant-primer or identifier match. High-quality paired reads were merged using COPE v1.2.5, and each unique nucleotide sequence was defined as a clonotype. MiTCR v1.1 was used to align clonotypes to the IMGT TRBV, TRBD and TRBJ reference segments. The analysis included only V-J combinations with a frequency above 0.0001, which together covered around 99% of the repertoires. A TCS score was defined as the ratio of F50 (clonal expansion) to E x V (chaos), with BLOSUM62-based TCRdist applied between CDR3 peptides within each V-J. Welch's t-statistics and random forest reduced 500 to 550 V-J features to around 14, which were used in a naive Bayes classifier (R e1071). The public reads were run again by TCRdb, first through fastp at Q25 and then through MiXCR, and only productive beta chains were kept. Identical CDR3 protein sequences are pooled into one entry, listed with their most common genes and DNA. For this entry, the V and J calls and clone size follow TCRdb and not the study's own pipeline. The table for this sample lists nearly 600,000 distinct CDR3 sequences; more than 13% of them were counted only once. 7.1% of the sample comes from the top ten.

The TCR originated in a woman aged 18-35 years with Graves' ophthalmopathy. The sample was blood. The sequence joins TRBV18 to TRBJ2-5; tentative D gene TRBD1, with 6 bases matching. The DNA is as follows: TGTGCCAGCTCACCCCGGGCAGGGGTCCAAGAGACCCAGTACTTC. Protein translation: CASSPRAGVQETQYF.